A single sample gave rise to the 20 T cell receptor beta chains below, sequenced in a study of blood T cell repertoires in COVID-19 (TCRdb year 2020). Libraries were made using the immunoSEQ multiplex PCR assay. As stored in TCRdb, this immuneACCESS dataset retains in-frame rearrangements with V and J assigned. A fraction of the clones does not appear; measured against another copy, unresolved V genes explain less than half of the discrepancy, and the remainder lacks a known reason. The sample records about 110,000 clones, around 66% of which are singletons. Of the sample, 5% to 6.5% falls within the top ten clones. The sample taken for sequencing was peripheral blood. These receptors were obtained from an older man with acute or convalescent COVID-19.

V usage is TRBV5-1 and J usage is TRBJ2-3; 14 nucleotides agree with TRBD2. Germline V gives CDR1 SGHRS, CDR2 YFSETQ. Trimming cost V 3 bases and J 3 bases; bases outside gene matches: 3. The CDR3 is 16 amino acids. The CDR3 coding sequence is TGCGCCAGCAGCTCCGGGACTAGCGGGAGTACAGATACGCAGTATTTT. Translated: CASSSGTSGSTDTQYF.

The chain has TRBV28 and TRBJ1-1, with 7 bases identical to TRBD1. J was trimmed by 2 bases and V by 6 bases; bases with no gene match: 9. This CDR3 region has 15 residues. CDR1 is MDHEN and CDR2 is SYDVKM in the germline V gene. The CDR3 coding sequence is TGTGCCAGCAGATATCCCGGGACAGCTAACACTGAAGCTTTCTTT. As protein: CASRYPGTANTEAFF.

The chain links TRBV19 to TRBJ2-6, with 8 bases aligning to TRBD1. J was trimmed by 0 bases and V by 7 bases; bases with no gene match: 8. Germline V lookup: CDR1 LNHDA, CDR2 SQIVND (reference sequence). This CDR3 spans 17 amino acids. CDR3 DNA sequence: TGTGCCAGTAAAGCCGGGGACAGGAGCTCTGGGGCCAACGTCCTGACTTTC. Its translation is CASKAGDRSSGANVLTF.

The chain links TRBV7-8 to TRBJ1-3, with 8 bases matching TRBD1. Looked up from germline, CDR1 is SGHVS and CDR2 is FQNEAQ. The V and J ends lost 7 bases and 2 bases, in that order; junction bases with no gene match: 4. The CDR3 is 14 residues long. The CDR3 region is CASIQGATGNTIYF. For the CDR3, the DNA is TGTGCCAGCATTCAGGGGGCTACTGGAAACACCATATATTTT.

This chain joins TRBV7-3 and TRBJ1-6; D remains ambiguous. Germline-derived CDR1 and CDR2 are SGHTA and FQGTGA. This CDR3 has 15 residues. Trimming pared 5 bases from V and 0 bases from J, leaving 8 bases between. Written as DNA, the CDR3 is TGTGCCAGCAGCCTAGAGAGCTCCTATAATTCACCCCTCCACTTT. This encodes CASSLESSYNSPLHF. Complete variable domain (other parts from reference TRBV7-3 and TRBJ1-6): GAGVSQTPSNKVTEKGKYVELRCDPISGHTALYWYRQSLGQGPEFLIYFQGTGAADDSGLPNDRFFAVRPEGSVSTLKIQRTERGDSAVYLCASSLESSYNSPLHFGNGTRLTVT.

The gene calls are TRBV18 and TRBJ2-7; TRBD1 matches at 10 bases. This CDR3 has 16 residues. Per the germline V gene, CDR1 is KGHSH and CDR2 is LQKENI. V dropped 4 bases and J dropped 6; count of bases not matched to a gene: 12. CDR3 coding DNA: TGTGCCAGCTCACTTTACCGGGACAGGGGATGGGCCGAGCAGTACTTC. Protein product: CASSLYRDRGWAEQYF.

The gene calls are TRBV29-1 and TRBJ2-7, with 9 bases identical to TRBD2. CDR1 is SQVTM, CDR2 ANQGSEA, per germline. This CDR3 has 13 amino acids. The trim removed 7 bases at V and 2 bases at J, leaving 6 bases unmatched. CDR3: CSAQGTSTYEQYF. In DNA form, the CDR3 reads TGCAGCGCCCAGGGGACTAGCACCTACGAGCAGTACTTC.

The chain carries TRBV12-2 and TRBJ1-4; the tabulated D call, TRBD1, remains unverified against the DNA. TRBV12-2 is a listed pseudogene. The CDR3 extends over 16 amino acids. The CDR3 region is CASRLSLTGKTEKLFF. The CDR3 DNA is TGTGCAAGTCGCTTAAGCCTGACAGGGAAAACTGAAAAACTGTTTTTT.

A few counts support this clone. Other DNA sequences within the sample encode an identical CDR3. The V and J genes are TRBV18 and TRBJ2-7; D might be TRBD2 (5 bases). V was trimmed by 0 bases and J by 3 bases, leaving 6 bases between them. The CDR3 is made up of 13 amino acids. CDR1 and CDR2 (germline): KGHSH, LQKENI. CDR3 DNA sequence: TGTGCCAGCTCACCACCGAGCGGCTACGAGCAGTACTTC. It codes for CASSPPSGYEQYF. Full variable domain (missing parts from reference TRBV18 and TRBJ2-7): NAGVMQNPRHLVRRRGQEARLRCSPMKGHSHVYWYRQLPEEGLKFMVYLQKENIIDESGMPKERFSAEFPKEGPSILRIQQVVRGDSAAYFCASSPPSGYEQYFGPGTRLTVT.

The CDR3 sequence: CASSPFAQGTEAFF. In DNA, the CDR3 is TGTGCCAGCAGCCCCTTTGCTCAGGGGACTGAAGCTTTCTTT. V usage is TRBV7-2 and J usage is TRBJ1-1, with D perhaps TRBD1 (6 bases). Between the trimmed V and J ends, which lost 5 bases and 5 bases, there was a span of 15 bases. The CDR3 runs 14 residues. Germline V CDR1 and CDR2: SGHTA, FQGNSA.

CDR3 bases: TGTGCCAGCAGCGTAGTCCGGGAGAAGACCGGGGAGCTGTTTTTT. Translation gives CASSVVREKTGELFF. The chain links TRBV9 to TRBJ2-2, with D possibly being TRBD2 (6 bases). This CDR3 has 15 residues. Trimming stripped 0 bases from V and 5 bases from J, with 11 bases between. Per the germline V gene, CDR1 is SGDLS and CDR2 is YYNGEE.

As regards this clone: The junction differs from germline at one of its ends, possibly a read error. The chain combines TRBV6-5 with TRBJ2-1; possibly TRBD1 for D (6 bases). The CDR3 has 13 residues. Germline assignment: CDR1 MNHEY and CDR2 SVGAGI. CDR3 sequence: CASSYSDRLGTVF. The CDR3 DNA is TGTGCCAGCAGTTACTCGGACAGACTCGGTACGGTCTTC.

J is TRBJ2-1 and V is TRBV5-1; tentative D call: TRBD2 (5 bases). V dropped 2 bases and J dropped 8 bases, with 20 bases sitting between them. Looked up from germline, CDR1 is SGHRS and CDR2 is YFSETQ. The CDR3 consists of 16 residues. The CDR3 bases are TGCGCCAGCAGCTTAGAGTTCCGAGAGGGAGAAGATGAGCAGTTCTTC. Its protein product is CASSLEFREGEDEQFF. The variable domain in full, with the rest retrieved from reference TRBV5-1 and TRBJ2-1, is KAGVTQTPRYLIKTRGQQVTLSCSPISGHRSVSWYQQTPGQGLQFLFEYFSETQRNKGNFPGRFSGRQFSNSRSEMNVSTLELGDSALYLCASSLEFREGEDEQFFGPGTRLTVL.

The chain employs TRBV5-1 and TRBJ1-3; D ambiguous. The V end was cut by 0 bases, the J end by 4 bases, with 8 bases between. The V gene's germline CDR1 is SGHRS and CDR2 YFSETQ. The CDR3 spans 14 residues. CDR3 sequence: CASSLVGGGNTIYF. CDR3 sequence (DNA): TGCGCCAGCAGCTTGGTTGGCGGGGGAAACACCATATATTTT.

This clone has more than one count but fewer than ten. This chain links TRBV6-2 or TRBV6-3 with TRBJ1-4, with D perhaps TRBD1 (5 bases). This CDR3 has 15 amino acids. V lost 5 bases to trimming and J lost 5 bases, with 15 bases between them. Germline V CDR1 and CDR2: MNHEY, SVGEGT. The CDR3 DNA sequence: TGTGCCAGCAGTACCCAGGGATTGGGGAATGAAAAACTGTTTTTT. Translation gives CASSTQGLGNEKLFF.

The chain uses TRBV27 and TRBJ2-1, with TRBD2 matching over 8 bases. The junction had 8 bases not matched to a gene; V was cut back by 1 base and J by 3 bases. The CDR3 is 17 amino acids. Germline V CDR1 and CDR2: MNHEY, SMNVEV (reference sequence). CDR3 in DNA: TGTGCCAGCAGTTTATTAGGGCTAGCGGGCGTCTACAATGAGCAGTTCTTC. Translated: CASSLLGLAGVYNEQFF.

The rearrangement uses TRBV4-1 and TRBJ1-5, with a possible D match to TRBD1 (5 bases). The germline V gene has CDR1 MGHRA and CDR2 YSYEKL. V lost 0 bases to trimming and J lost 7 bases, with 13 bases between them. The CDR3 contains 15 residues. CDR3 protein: CASSQEGGGAQPQHF. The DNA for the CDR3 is TGCGCCAGCAGCCAAGAGGGGGGGGGTGCGCAGCCCCAGCATTTT.

CDR3 amino acids: CASSLEGHPSYEQYF. The DNA for the CDR3 is TGTGCCAGCAGCTTAGAGGGACACCCATCCTACGAGCAGTACTTC. This sequence joins TRBV11-2 and TRBJ2-7; possible D gene TRBD1, 6 bases. Germline V lookup: CDR1 SGHAT, CDR2 FQNNGV. This CDR3 comprises 15 residues. V was clipped by 0 bases and J by 1 base, with 10 bases between them. Variable domain in full (rest from reference TRBV11-2 and TRBJ2-7): EAGVAQSPRYKIIEKRQSVAFWCNPISGHATLYWYQQILGQGPKLLIQFQNNGVVDDSQLPKDRFSAERLKGVDSTLKIQPAKLEDSAVYLCASSLEGHPSYEQYFGPGTRLTVT.

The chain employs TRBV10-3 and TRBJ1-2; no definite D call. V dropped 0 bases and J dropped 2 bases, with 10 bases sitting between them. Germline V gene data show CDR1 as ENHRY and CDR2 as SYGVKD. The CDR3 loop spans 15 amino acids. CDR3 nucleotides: TGTGCCATCAGTGAGTCGGGAGGAGGGAACTATGGCTACACCTTC. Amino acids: CAISESGGGNYGYTF.

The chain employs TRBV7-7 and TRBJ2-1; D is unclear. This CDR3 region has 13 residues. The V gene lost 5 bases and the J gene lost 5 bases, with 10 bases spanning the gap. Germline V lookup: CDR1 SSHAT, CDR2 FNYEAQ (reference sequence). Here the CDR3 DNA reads TGTGCCAGCAGCGCCAGACTTGACAATGAGCAGTTCTTC. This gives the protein CASSARLDNEQFF.